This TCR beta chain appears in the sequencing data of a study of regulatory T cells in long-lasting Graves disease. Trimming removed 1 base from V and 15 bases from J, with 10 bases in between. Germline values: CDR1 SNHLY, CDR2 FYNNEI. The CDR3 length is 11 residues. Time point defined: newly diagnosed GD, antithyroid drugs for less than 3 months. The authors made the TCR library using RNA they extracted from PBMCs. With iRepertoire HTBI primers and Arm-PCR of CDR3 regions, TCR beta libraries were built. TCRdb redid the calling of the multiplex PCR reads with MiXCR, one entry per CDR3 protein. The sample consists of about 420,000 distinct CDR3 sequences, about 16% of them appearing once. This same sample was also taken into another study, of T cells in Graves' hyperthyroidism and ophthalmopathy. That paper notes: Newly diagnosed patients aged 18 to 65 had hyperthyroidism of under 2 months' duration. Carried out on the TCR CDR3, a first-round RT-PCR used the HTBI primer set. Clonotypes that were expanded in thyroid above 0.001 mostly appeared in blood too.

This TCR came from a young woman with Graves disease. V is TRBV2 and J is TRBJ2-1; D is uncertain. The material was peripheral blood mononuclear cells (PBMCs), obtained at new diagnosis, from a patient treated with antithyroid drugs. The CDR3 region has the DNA TGTGCCAGCAGTGAAGGGTCCCCCCCGTTCTTC. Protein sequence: CASSEGSPPFF.